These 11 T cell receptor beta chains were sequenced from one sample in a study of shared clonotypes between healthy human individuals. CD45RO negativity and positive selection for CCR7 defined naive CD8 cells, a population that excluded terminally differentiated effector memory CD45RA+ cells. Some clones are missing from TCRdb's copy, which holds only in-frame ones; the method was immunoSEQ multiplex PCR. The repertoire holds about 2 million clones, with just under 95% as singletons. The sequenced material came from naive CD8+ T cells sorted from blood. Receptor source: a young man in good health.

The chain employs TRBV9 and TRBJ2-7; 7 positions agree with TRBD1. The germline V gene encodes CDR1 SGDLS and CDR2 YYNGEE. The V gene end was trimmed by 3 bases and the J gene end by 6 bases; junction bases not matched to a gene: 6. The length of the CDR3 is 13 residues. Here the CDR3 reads CASSGGQPGEQYF. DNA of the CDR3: TGTGCCAGCAGCGGGGGACAGCCAGGCGAGCAGTACTTC.

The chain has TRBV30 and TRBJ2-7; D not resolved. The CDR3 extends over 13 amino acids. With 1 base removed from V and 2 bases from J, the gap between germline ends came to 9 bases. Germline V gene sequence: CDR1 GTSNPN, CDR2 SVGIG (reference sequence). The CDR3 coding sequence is TGTGCCTGGAGTGGGGTGGACCCCTACGAGCAGTACTTC. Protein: CAWSGVDPYEQYF.

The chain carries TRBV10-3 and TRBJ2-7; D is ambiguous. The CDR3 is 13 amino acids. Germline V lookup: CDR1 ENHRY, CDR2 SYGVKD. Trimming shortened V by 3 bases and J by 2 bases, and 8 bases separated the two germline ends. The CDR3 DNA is TGTGCCATCAGTGATAGTCTAACCTACGAGCAGTACTTC. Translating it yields CAISDSLTYEQYF.

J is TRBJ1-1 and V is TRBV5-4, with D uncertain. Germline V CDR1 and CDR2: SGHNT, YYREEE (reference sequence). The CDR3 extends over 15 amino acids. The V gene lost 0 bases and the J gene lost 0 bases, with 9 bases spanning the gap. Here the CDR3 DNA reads TGTGCCAGCAGCTTGGAAGGGCCCATGAACACTGAAGCTTTCTTT. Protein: CASSLEGPMNTEAFF. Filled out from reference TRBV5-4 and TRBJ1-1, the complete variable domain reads ETGVTQSPTHLIKTRGQQVTLRCSSQSGHNTVSWYQQALGQGPQFIFQYYREEENGRGNFPPRFSGLQFPNYSSELNVNALELDDSALYLCASSLEGPMNTEAFFGQGTRLTVV.

The DNA for the CDR3 is TGTGCCAGCAGTTCAGGGGGCAAGGCGGAAGCTTTCTTT. Translated: CASSSGGKAEAFF. This chain joins TRBV27 and TRBJ1-1; 8 bases are shared with TRBD1. CDR3 length: 13 residues. The ends lost 4 bases at V and 8 bases at J; junction bases unmatched: 6. The germline gives CDR1 MNHEY, CDR2 SMNVEV (reference sequence).

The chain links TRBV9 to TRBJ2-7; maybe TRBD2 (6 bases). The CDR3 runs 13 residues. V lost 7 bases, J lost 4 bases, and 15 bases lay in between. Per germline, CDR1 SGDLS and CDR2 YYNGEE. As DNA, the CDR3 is TGTGCCAGCGGCGGCGGGATCCAGTACGAGCAGTACTTC. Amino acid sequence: CASGGGIQYEQYF.

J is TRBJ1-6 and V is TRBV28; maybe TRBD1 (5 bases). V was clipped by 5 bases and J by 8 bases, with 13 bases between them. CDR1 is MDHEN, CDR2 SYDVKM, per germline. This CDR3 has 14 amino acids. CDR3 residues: CASSQRGTYSPLHF. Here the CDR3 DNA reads TGTGCCAGCAGTCAGCGGGGGACCTATTCACCCCTCCACTTT.

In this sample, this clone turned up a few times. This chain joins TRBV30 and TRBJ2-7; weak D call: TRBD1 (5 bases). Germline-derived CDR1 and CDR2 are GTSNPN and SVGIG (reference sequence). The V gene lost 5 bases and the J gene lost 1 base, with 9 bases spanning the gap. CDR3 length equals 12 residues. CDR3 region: CAWQGNSYEQYF. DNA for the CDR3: TGTGCCTGGCAGGGTAATTCCTACGAGCAGTACTTC.

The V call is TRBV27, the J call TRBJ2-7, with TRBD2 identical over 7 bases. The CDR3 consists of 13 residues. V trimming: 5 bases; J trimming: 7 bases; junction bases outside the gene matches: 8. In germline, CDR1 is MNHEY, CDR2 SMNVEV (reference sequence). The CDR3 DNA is TGTGCCAGCAGTCTAGCGGAGGACCGAGAGCAGTACTTC. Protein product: CASSLAEDREQYF.

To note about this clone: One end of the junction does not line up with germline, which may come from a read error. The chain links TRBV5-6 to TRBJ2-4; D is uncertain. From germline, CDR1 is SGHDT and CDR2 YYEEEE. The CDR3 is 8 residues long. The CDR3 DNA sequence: TGTGCCAGCAGCTTCCATCACTTC. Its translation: CASSFHHF.

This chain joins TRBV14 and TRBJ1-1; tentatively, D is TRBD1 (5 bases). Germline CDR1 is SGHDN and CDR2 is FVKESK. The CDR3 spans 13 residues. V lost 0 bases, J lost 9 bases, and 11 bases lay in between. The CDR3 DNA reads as TGTGCCAGCAGCCAAGATACAGGCACGAAAGCTTTCTTT. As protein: CASSQDTGTKAFF.